This T cell receptor (beta chain) was found in a study of shared clonotypes between healthy human individuals. General observations from the study: Deeper or shallower sequencing was expected to change how clonotypes are shared among donors.

TCRdb keeps only in-frame clones here, not all; method: immunoSEQ multiplex PCR. The table shows 2 million or so clones, with about 95% occurring only once. Naivety among CD8 cells was defined by CD45RO negativity and positive CCR7 selection, thereby excluding terminally differentiated effector memory CD45RA+ cells. The germline V gene encodes CDR1 LNHDA and CDR2 SQIVND (reference sequence). This CDR3 region has 11 residues. Trimming pared 5 bases from V and 4 bases from J, leaving 2 bases between. Details on this clone: Its antigen is as yet unknown.

This TCR was recovered from a man younger than 30 in good health. J is TRBJ2-2 and V is TRBV19; no clear D gene. Sequencing was carried out using naive CD8+ T cells sorted from blood. CDR3 region: CASSVTGELFF. CDR3 nucleotides: TGTGCCAGTAGTGTCACCGGGGAGCTGTTTTTT.